This is a list of T cell receptor beta chains from one sample in a study of cytomegalovirus exposure and HLA in healthy donors. Clones were sequenced by immunoSEQ multiplex PCR, and TCRdb holds only the in-frame ones, with some missing. The sample lists over 100,000 clones; 55% to 80% were seen once. Sequenced material: PBMCs. The receptors here all came from a woman aged 30 to 39 in good health and CMV-seronegative. Both conserved end residues are trimmed from each CDR3. The D gene is left open where the match is weak. Not every row has a clone size; where given, it reads once, few, many or a size class.

CDR3 protein: ASSFLAGSDTQY; CDR3 length: 12; clone size: NA; D gene: TRBD2; V gene: TRBV27; J gene: TRBJ2-3
CDR3 protein: ATSRGGVEGRGEQY; CDR3 length: 14; clone size: few; D gene: TRBD2; V gene: TRBV15; J gene: TRBJ2-7
CDR3 protein: ASRGQETQY; CDR3 length: 9; clone size: NA; D gene: NA; V gene: TRBV7-9; J gene: TRBJ2-5
CDR3 protein: ASSQVWGSPNYGYT; CDR3 length: 14; clone size: NA; D gene: NA; V gene: TRBV4-3; J gene: TRBJ1-2
CDR3 protein: ASSPGTGNNYGYT; CDR3 length: 13; clone size: once; D gene: TRBD1; V gene: TRBV5-6; J gene: TRBJ1-2
CDR3 protein: ASSFRLEGYEQY; CDR3 length: 12; clone size: few; D gene: NA; V gene: TRBV5-6; J gene: TRBJ2-7
CDR3 protein: ASSFPLDRSGGYT; CDR3 length: 13; clone size: NA; D gene: NA; V gene: TRBV5-8; J gene: TRBJ1-2
CDR3 protein: ASSFTKGLAGTGELF; CDR3 length: 15; clone size: few; D gene: TRBD2; V gene: TRBV7-2; J gene: TRBJ2-2
CDR3 protein: ASSESGTGRGAF; CDR3 length: 12; clone size: NA; D gene: TRBD1; V gene: TRBV6-1; J gene: TRBJ1-1
CDR3 protein: ASSFSQTYEQY; CDR3 length: 11; clone size: NA; D gene: NA; V gene: TRBV11-2; J gene: TRBJ2-7
CDR3 protein: ASLGQANSYEQY; CDR3 length: 12; clone size: once; D gene: TRBD1; V gene: TRBV28; J gene: TRBJ2-7
CDR3 protein: ASSALNEQF; CDR3 length: 9; clone size: NA; D gene: NA; V gene: TRBV9; J gene: TRBJ2-1
CDR3 protein: ASSLQGYEQY; CDR3 length: 10; clone size: NA; D gene: NA; V gene: TRBV6-5; J gene: TRBJ2-7
CDR3 protein: ASSGQLSGNTIY; CDR3 length: 12; clone size: few; D gene: NA; V gene: TRBV11-2; J gene: TRBJ1-3
CDR3 protein: ASSMRPMNTEAF; CDR3 length: 12; clone size: NA; D gene: NA; V gene: TRBV28; J gene: TRBJ1-1
CDR3 protein: ASSFSRTEQF; CDR3 length: 10; clone size: NA; D gene: NA; V gene: TRBV28; J gene: TRBJ2-1
CDR3 protein: ASSPITNPGPRLGGTGELF; CDR3 length: 19; clone size: NA; D gene: NA; V gene: TRBV18; J gene: TRBJ2-2
CDR3 protein: ASSKVRDMNTEAF; CDR3 length: 13; clone size: NA; D gene: NA; V gene: TRBV21-1; J gene: TRBJ1-1
CDR3 protein: AAKGQGFGNSPLH; CDR3 length: 13; clone size: NA; D gene: TRBD1; V gene: TRBV27; J gene: TRBJ1-6
CDR3 protein: ASSDVQGARNEQY; CDR3 length: 13; clone size: NA; D gene: TRBD1; V gene: TRBV28; J gene: TRBJ2-7
CDR3 protein: ASSLAASEETQY; CDR3 length: 12; clone size: once; D gene: NA; V gene: TRBV5-1; J gene: TRBJ2-5
CDR3 protein: ASSPRRARDTQY; CDR3 length: 12; clone size: few; D gene: NA; V gene: TRBV28; J gene: TRBJ2-3
CDR3 protein: ASSVDRGYEQY; CDR3 length: 11; clone size: once; D gene: NA; V gene: TRBV6-1; J gene: TRBJ2-7
CDR3 protein: ASSSGTWNTEAF; CDR3 length: 12; clone size: NA; D gene: NA; V gene: TRBV5-1; J gene: TRBJ1-1
CDR3 protein: ASSWGHVGTGELF; CDR3 length: 13; clone size: NA; D gene: NA; V gene: TRBV7-9; J gene: TRBJ2-2
CDR3 protein: ATSWGAGELF; CDR3 length: 10; clone size: NA; D gene: NA; V gene: TRBV15; J gene: TRBJ2-2
CDR3 protein: ASSPWTSGIQETQY; CDR3 length: 14; clone size: NA; D gene: TRBD2; V gene: TRBV28; J gene: TRBJ2-5
CDR3 protein: ASSLYGSGNTIY; CDR3 length: 12; clone size: few; D gene: NA; V gene: TRBV28; J gene: TRBJ1-3
CDR3 protein: ASRSLRDYEQY; CDR3 length: 11; clone size: NA; D gene: NA; V gene: TRBV27; J gene: TRBJ2-7
CDR3 protein: AWSVGTGIEQF; CDR3 length: 11; clone size: few; D gene: NA; V gene: TRBV30; J gene: TRBJ2-1
CDR3 protein: ASSSKAGGYNEQF; CDR3 length: 13; clone size: few; D gene: TRBD2; V gene: TRBV7-3; J gene: TRBJ2-1
CDR3 protein: ASSVATSTGGDTQY; CDR3 length: 14; clone size: NA; D gene: TRBD2; V gene: TRBV9; J gene: TRBJ2-3
CDR3 protein: ASSSGGENSPLH; CDR3 length: 12; clone size: NA; D gene: NA; V gene: TRBV5-4; J gene: TRBJ1-6
CDR3 protein: ASSLEGADTQY; CDR3 length: 11; clone size: NA; D gene: NA; V gene: TRBV5-4; J gene: TRBJ2-3
CDR3 protein: ASSPTGTKSRSYGYT; CDR3 length: 15; clone size: NA; D gene: TRBD1; V gene: TRBV7-9; J gene: TRBJ1-2
CDR3 protein: ASSLGRGTSYNEQF; CDR3 length: 14; clone size: NA; D gene: NA; V gene: TRBV11-2; J gene: TRBJ2-1
CDR3 protein: ASSPTQGSNQPQH; CDR3 length: 13; clone size: few; D gene: NA; V gene: TRBV27; J gene: TRBJ1-5
CDR3 protein: ASSLGASGGNTGELF; CDR3 length: 15; clone size: NA; D gene: TRBD2; V gene: TRBV7-6; J gene: TRBJ2-2
CDR3 protein: ASSAGKDRGQETQY; CDR3 length: 14; clone size: few; D gene: TRBD1; V gene: TRBV25-1; J gene: TRBJ2-5
CDR3 protein: ASSNGQGPEKLF; CDR3 length: 12; clone size: NA; D gene: TRBD1; V gene: TRBV7-9; J gene: TRBJ1-4
CDR3 protein: ASSWSGQGPYEQY; CDR3 length: 13; clone size: NA; D gene: TRBD1; V gene: TRBV7-9; J gene: TRBJ2-7
CDR3 protein: ASSVGTSGLYNEQF; CDR3 length: 14; clone size: NA; D gene: TRBD2; V gene: TRBV9; J gene: TRBJ2-1
CDR3 protein: ASSVEQGAEAF; CDR3 length: 11; clone size: NA; D gene: TRBD1; V gene: TRBV9; J gene: TRBJ1-1
CDR3 protein: ASSVWGESGNTIY; CDR3 length: 13; clone size: NA; D gene: NA; V gene: TRBV9; J gene: TRBJ1-3
CDR3 protein: ASSQESAGGYNEQF; CDR3 length: 14; clone size: few; D gene: TRBD2; V gene: TRBV4-2; J gene: TRBJ2-1
CDR3 protein: ASSRQESYEQY; CDR3 length: 11; clone size: NA; D gene: NA; V gene: TRBV7-9; J gene: TRBJ2-7
CDR3 protein: ASSGGQGVGYT; CDR3 length: 11; clone size: NA; D gene: TRBD1; V gene: TRBV28; J gene: TRBJ1-2
CDR3 protein: ASSSVATGIGYT; CDR3 length: 12; clone size: NA; D gene: TRBD1; V gene: TRBV11-2; J gene: TRBJ1-2
CDR3 protein: AITQGGKDTQY; CDR3 length: 11; clone size: once; D gene: NA; V gene: TRBV10-3; J gene: TRBJ2-3
CDR3 protein: AISTGIYEQY; CDR3 length: 10; clone size: NA; D gene: NA; V gene: TRBV10-3; J gene: TRBJ2-7
CDR3 protein: ASSVHSSYNEQF; CDR3 length: 12; clone size: NA; D gene: NA; V gene: TRBV6-1; J gene: TRBJ2-1